This record looks at one T cell receptor (beta chain) sequence and its context. This record comes from a study of cytomegalovirus exposure and HLA in healthy donors. On the study more broadly: Among the roughly 400 genotyped donors, 65% to 85% were placed in the Caucasian-associated ancestry cluster.

The PCR ran on 60 Vbeta and 13 Jbeta primers. Using immunoSEQ multiplex PCR, the repertoire was profiled, and TCRdb retains in-frame clones only, with some absent. The table has approximately 120,000 clones, nearly 80% seen once. Germline trimming cut 5 bases from V and 4 bases from J; bases unmatched to any gene: 11. The CDR3 extends over 16 amino acids. Germline CDR1 reads MNHEY; CDR2 reads SMNVEV (reference sequence). Sequenced material: PBMCs. The sequence derives from a woman between 40 and 55 years old in good health and CMV-seronegative. The V and J genes are TRBV27 and TRBJ2-1; 7 bases fit TRBD2. CDR3 sequence (DNA): TGTGCCAGCAGTACCACTTACGGCGGGGGTTACAATGAGCAGTTCTTC. Translated, it gives CASSTTYGGGYNEQFF.